Below are 8 T cell receptor beta chains sequenced from a single sample in a study of tumor-infiltrating lymphocytes in primary liver carcinoma (dated by TCRdb to about 2017). Total RNA and DNA were co-extracted from approximately 20-30 mg of bulk tissue with the AllPrep DNA/RNA mini kit, without cell sorting. Sequencer: Illumina HiSeq 2500. TCRbeta-specific cDNA was reverse-transcribed from about 500 ng total RNA using a constant-region primer and ProtoScript II reverse transcriptase. Construction of the TCRbeta libraries relied on three nested rounds of multiplex PCR, following a slightly modified ARM-PCR procedure. Each of the first two PCR rounds ran for about 10 cycles using multiplex TRBV1-TRBV30 forward primers together with a Cbeta reverse primer. The raw public reads went through TCRdb reprocessing: fastp at Q25, MiXCR clone calling, in-frame beta chains kept. Rows are unified per CDR3 protein, each entry keeping the most common DNA and genes. The sample records 40,000 or so distinct CDR3 sequences, more than 70% of which are singletons. The ten top clones hold approximately 37% of the sample.

The specimen was tumor-adjacent normal liver tissue. These receptors came from a man between 40 and 49 years old with primary liver carcinoma and hepatitis B virus infection.

This clonotype was observed a few times. The junction shows a germline mismatch at one end, possibly a read error. The chain employs TRBV5-5 and TRBJ2-3; 14 nucleotides align to TRBD2. CDR1 SGHKS and CDR2 YYEKEE come from the germline V gene (reference sequence). The CDR3 spans 17 residues. The CDR3 spells CASSPTGTSGSGDTRCF. In DNA form, the CDR3 reads TGTGCCAGCAGCCCTACCGGGACTAGCGGGAGTGGAGATACGCGGTGTTTT.

This clonotype was observed a handful of times. The chain combines TRBV29-1 with TRBJ2-5, with a possible D match to TRBD2 (6 bases). CDR1 SQVTM and CDR2 ANQGSEA come from the germline V gene. The V and J ends lost 3 bases and 2 bases respectively, with 16 bases between them. The CDR3 extends over 15 amino acids. The CDR3 sequence is CSVEELGGTQETQYF. CDR3 DNA sequence: TGCAGCGTTGAGGAGTTGGGCGGGACTCAAGAGACCCAGTACTTC. The entire variable domain, with the rest obtained from reference TRBV29-1 and TRBJ2-5, is as follows: SAVISQKPSRDICQRGTSLTIQCQVDSQVTMMFWYRQQPGQSLTLIATANQGSEATYESGFVIDKFPISRPNLTFSTLTVSNMSPEDSSIYLCSVEELGGTQETQYFGPGTRLLVL.

A note on this clonotype: The junction departs from the called germline gene at one end, perhaps through a read error. The chain has TRBV6-1 and TRBJ2-7; a possible D gene is TRBD2 (7 bases). CDR1 MNHNS and CDR2 SASEGT come from the germline V gene. CDR3 length equals 16 residues. The CDR3 protein is CSSSELGGQPTYELYF. The CDR3 DNA is TGTTCCAGCAGTGAATTGGGGGGGCAACCCACCTACGAGCTGTACTTC.

Worth noting for this clonotype: Mismatch with germline at one junction end may stem from a read error. The chain recombines TRBV4-1 with TRBJ1-4; 7 bases are shared with TRBD1. The CDR3 has 15 amino acids. The germline V gene encodes CDR1 MGHRA and CDR2 YSYEKL. CDR3 sequence (DNA): TGCACCAGCAGCCAGGGCAAGGGGGCCGGTGAAAAACTGTTTTTT. Protein product: CTSSQGKGAGEKLFF.

This chain links TRBV29-1 with TRBJ1-1; the D is unclear. The CDR3 runs to 12 residues. V lost 6 bases and J 4 bases, leaving 12 bases between the germline ends. CDR1 is SQVTM, CDR2 ANQGSEA, per germline. CDR3 DNA sequence: TGCAGCGTGGCTGACACGGCCACTGAAGCTTTCTTT. Translated, it gives CSVADTATEAFF.

The genes are TRBV11-2 and TRBJ2-7; 8 bases map to TRBD2. V trimming: 9 bases; J trimming: 0 bases; junction bases outside the gene matches: 10. CDR1 and CDR2 (germline): SGHAT, FQNNGV. This CDR3 is built from 15 residues. The CDR3, as DNA: TGTGCCAGTAGCCAACGGACTAGCTCCTCCTACGAGCAGTACTTC. This gives the protein CASSQRTSSSYEQYF.

In regard to this clonotype: Its ends do not fully match the called genes, so a read error is possible. The chain employs TRBV12-3 or TRBV12-4 and TRBJ2-1; D gene unclear. The length of the CDR3 is 13 residues. The CDR3: CAGSPGRNNEQFF. CDR3 DNA sequence: TGTGCCGGCAGTCCCGGACGGAACAATGAGCAGTTCTTC.

This clonotype was counted at least ten times. The chain has TRBV28 and TRBJ2-3, with 8 bases that match TRBD2. Germline CDR1 is MDHEN and CDR2 is SYDVKM. V was clipped by 3 bases and J by 2 bases; unmatched bases: 4. This CDR3 is 15 amino acids long. CDR3 sequence: CASSFLAGYTDTQYF. CDR3 DNA: TGTGCCAGCAGTTTCCTAGCGGGTTACACAGATACGCAGTATTTT.